This T cell receptor (beta chain) came from a study of response to subunit inactivated influenza vaccine. Findings and caveats of the study: It was the authors' suggestion that each seasonal influenza vaccination recruits few new T cells.

The germline CDR1 and CDR2 sequences are SEHNR and FQNEAQ (reference sequence). The CDR3 spans 17 residues. J lost 3 bases, V lost 1 base, and 8 bases had no gene match. This clonotype was found many times. Its antigen is not identified. Each CDR3 protein is one row after TCRdb ran MiXCR on the RT-PCR reads. The sample includes 150,000 to 200,000 distinct CDR3 sequences, approximately 11% of them seen just once. The sequencing here drew on CD8+ T cells sorted from PBMCs, taken roughly 24 months after vaccination. The chain carries TRBV7-9 and TRBJ2-5, with 10 positions matching TRBD1. This clonotype originated in a man aged 50-75 years who received an inactivated influenza vaccine. DNA of the CDR3: TGTGCCAGCAGCTTAGGGCGTGTGACAGGGGGCGAAGAGACCCAGTACTTC. This gives the protein CASSLGRVTGGEETQYF.